Listed below are T cell receptor beta chains from one sample, sequenced in a study of early T cells in non-severe SARS-CoV-2 infection. TCRdb passed the 5' RACE reads through MiXCR, listing each CDR3 protein once. Of tens of thousands of distinct CDR3 sequences listed, approximately 8% are singletons. Here the sequenced sample was whole blood, taken at baseline. The receptor source for this set is an adult who was a healthcare worker with PCR-confirmed SARS-CoV-2 infection or an uninfected control (not recorded which). CDR3s include the opening cysteine and the closing phenylalanine or tryptophan. D genes are given only for firm matches. A clone size is listed for some rows: how often the clone was seen (once, few, many), or a class if it is expanded.

clone size	V gene	D gene	J gene	CDR3 protein	CDR3 DNA
NA	TRBV12-3/TRBV12-4	NA	TRBJ2-3	CASSRMGLTDTQYF	TGTGCCAGCAGCCGGATGGGTCTCACAGATACGCAGTATTTT
many	TRBV28	TRBD1	TRBJ2-7	CASTGTGAYEQYF	TGTGCCAGCACCGGGACAGGGGCGTACGAGCAGTACTTC
many	TRBV28	NA	TRBJ1-5	CASSLSQGLGSSNQPQHF	TGTGCCAGCAGTTTATCCCAGGGTTTAGGTTCGAGCAATCAGCCCCAGCATTTT
few	TRBV15	NA	TRBJ1-3	CATSRGWAEGNTIYF	TGTGCCACCAGCAGAGGGTGGGCGGAAGGAAACACCATATATTTT
many	TRBV20-1	TRBD1	TRBJ1-1	CSAPGGLYTEAFF	TGCAGTGCTCCAGGGGGCTTGTACACTGAAGCTTTCTTT
few	TRBV11-2	NA	TRBJ1-2	CASSFRVDYGYTF	TGTGCCAGCAGCTTCAGAGTGGACTATGGCTACACCTTC
few	TRBV7-2	NA	TRBJ1-5	CASSLHREQPQHF	TGTGCCAGCAGCTTACATCGGGAGCAGCCCCAGCATTTT
few	TRBV9	TRBD1	TRBJ2-5	CASSPGQGRETQYF	TGTGCCAGCAGCCCAGGACAGGGTAGGGAGACCCAGTACTTC
few	TRBV7-9	NA	TRBJ1-2	CASSLGANYGYTF	TGTGCCAGCAGCTTAGGGGCAAACTATGGCTACACCTTC
NA	TRBV15	TRBD1	TRBJ1-4	CATARDRVAFNEKLFF	TGTGCCACCGCCCGAGACAGGGTAGCATTTAATGAAAAACTGTTTTTT
many	TRBV6-1	TRBD2	TRBJ2-7	CASSEIASGGAEQYF	TGTGCCAGCAGTGAAATCGCTAGCGGGGGGGCCGAGCAGTACTTC
few	TRBV11-2	NA	TRBJ1-2	CASSLAPGAQTHVDYGYTF	TGTGCCAGCAGCTTAGCACCGGGAGCCCAAACCCACGTCGACTATGGCTACACCTTC
many	TRBV4-1	TRBD2	TRBJ2-3	CASSLFASGGAGDTQYF	TGCGCCAGCAGCCTATTTGCTAGCGGGGGGGCCGGAGATACGCAGTATTTT
many	TRBV6-5	TRBD2	TRBJ2-5	CASSEAGGVQETQYF	TGTGCCAGCAGCGAGGCTGGGGGGGTTCAAGAGACCCAGTACTTC
NA	TRBV20-1	TRBD2	TRBJ2-1	CSARPLAGGYNEQFF	TGCAGTGCTAGACCCCTAGCGGGGGGGTACAATGAGCAGTTCTTC
NA	TRBV25-1	NA	TRBJ2-5	CASSELWGAYQETQYF	TGTGCCAGCAGTGAATTGTGGGGGGCGTACCAAGAGACCCAGTACTTC
many	TRBV3-1	TRBD2	TRBJ2-5	CASSQYGLAGRDETQYF	TGTGCCAGCAGCCAATACGGACTAGCGGGGAGGGACGAGACCCAGTACTTC
many	TRBV30	NA	TRBJ2-1	CAWRDSAGKEQFF	TGTGCCTGGAGGGACTCAGCCGGCAAGGAGCAGTTCTTC
few	TRBV28	NA	TRBJ1-5	CASSPSGASDKPQHF	TGTGCCAGCAGTCCCTCCGGGGCGAGTGATAAGCCCCAGCATTTT
few	TRBV20-1	NA	TRBJ2-5	CSAKTGPPATQYF	TGCAGTGCTAAGACAGGCCCGCCCGCGACCCAGTACTTC
many	TRBV19	NA	TRBJ1-5	CASSIDNDPREPQHF	TGTGCCAGTAGTATAGATAATGACCCCAGGGAGCCCCAGCATTTT
many	TRBV29-1	NA	TRBJ2-1	CSVEGFTGIEQFF	TGCAGCGTTGAAGGATTTACAGGGATTGAGCAGTTCTTC
NA	TRBV15	TRBD2	TRBJ2-1	CATSAPYSGGANEQFF	TGTGCCACCAGCGCCCCTTATAGCGGGGGGGCAAATGAGCAGTTCTTC
few	TRBV7-9	TRBD1	TRBJ2-7	CASSNPGQGRHEQYF	TGTGCCAGCAGCAATCCGGGACAGGGGAGGCACGAGCAGTACTTC